Shown below are 28 T cell receptor beta chains from a single sample sequenced in a study of identical twins. TCRdb fed the 5' RACE reads into MiXCR, producing one record per CDR3 protein. The table shows about 240,000 distinct CDR3 sequences, with over 9.5% occurring only once. Input material: memory T cells sorted from blood. Receptors were obtained from a man between 45 and 60 years old in good health.

This clonotype was picked up many times. This chain uses TRBV28 with TRBJ2-5; D ambiguous. CDR3 length: 16 amino acids. The ends were cut back, 3 bases at V and 1 base at J, with 15 bases in the middle. The germline V gene has CDR1 MDHEN and CDR2 SYDVKM. CDR3 nucleotides: TGTGCCAGCAGTTTTGGGGTTTCGCGGTCCCAAGAGACCCAGTACTTC. It codes for CASSFGVSRSQETQYF.

This clonotype was seen ten or more times. The CDR3 DNA reads TGTGCCAGCAAGGAGGTAGGCACTGAAGCTTTCTTT. Protein sequence: CASKEVGTEAFF. The chain recombines TRBV2 with TRBJ1-1; D gene uncertain. The CDR3 sequence is 12 residues long. Deletions cut 7 bases from V and 4 bases from J, with 10 bases between. Germline V gene lookup returns CDR1 SNHLY and CDR2 FYNNEI.

This clonotype came up a few times. The CDR3 nucleotides read TGTGCCAGTAGTACTGACGGCACAGGGACCCGAGACATGAACACTGAAGCTTTCTTT. It is translated as CASSTDGTGTRDMNTEAFF. V is TRBV19 and J is TRBJ1-1; a weak D match, TRBD1 (6 bases). Germline-derived CDR1 and CDR2 are LNHDA and SQIVND (reference sequence). Trimming removed 4 bases from V and 0 bases from J, with 24 bases in between. The CDR3 runs to 19 residues.

This clonotype was seen ten or more times. The V gene is TRBV12-3 or TRBV12-4, the J gene TRBJ1-2, with D perhaps TRBD1 (6 bases). Trimming stripped 6 bases from V and 8 bases from J, with 16 bases between. There are 13 residues in the CDR3. As DNA, the CDR3 is TGTGCCAGCAGCGGTGGACAGTCGAACGGCTACACCTTC. It yields the protein CASSGGQSNGYTF.

The table lists this clonotype with many counts. The gene calls are TRBV5-1 and TRBJ1-6; possible D gene TRBD1, 6 bases. Between the trimmed V and J ends, which lost 3 bases and 6 bases, there was a span of 13 bases. Germline CDR1 is SGHRS and CDR2 is YFSETQ. CDR3 size: 15 residues. The CDR3 sequence: CASSSEGQFNSPLHF. In nucleotides, the CDR3 is TGCGCCAGCAGCTCCGAAGGACAGTTTAATTCACCCCTCCACTTT.

The J gene is TRBJ2-7, the V gene TRBV29-1; D remains ambiguous. The CDR3 consists of 12 residues. Trimming pared 4 bases from V and 0 bases from J, leaving 7 bases between. Germline V gene data show CDR1 as SQVTM and CDR2 as ANQGSEA. The CDR3 spells CSVAQSSYEQYF. The CDR3 nucleotides read TGCAGCGTTGCTCAAAGCTCCTACGAGCAGTACTTC.

This clonotype was observed many times. V is TRBV12-3 or TRBV12-4 and J is TRBJ2-6; D gene unclear. Trimming cost V 7 bases and J 4 bases, with 8 bases left between them. The CDR3 is 13 amino acids. The CDR3 sequence is CASTPGGANVLTF. CDR3 nucleotide sequence: TGTGCCAGCACCCCCGGGGGGGCCAACGTCCTGACTTTC.

This clonotype appeared many times. This chain links TRBV6-2 or TRBV6-3 with TRBJ1-1, with D possibly TRBD1 on 6 matching bases. The germline V and J ends were trimmed by 0 bases and 4 bases, with 18 bases remaining between them. Germline V gene lookup returns CDR1 MNHEY and CDR2 SVGEGT. The CDR3 has 17 amino acids. The CDR3 DNA is TGTGCCAGCAGTTACTCGTGGGGGCTAGGGGGTTCCACTGAAGCTTTCTTT. Translating gives CASSYSWGLGGSTEAFF.

V gene TRBV21-1 combines with J gene TRBJ2-5; the table gives TRBD2 as D, unverified against the DNA. TRBV21-1 is termed a pseudogene. The CDR3 has 14 amino acids. This CDR3 is CASSKVGGQETQYF. For the CDR3, the DNA is TGTGCCAGCAGCAAAGTCGGCGGGCAAGAGACCCAGTACTTC.

The table lists this clonotype with many counts. The V gene is TRBV4-2, the J gene TRBJ2-1; 9 bases are shared with TRBD2. Germline trimming cut 6 bases from V and 7 bases from J; bases unmatched to any gene: 10. The CDR3 is 15 residues long. Looked up from germline, CDR1 is LGHNA and CDR2 is YNFKEQ. Here the CDR3 reads CASSRWRGGRNEQFF. CDR3 DNA sequence: TGTGCCAGCAGTAGGTGGCGGGGGGGCCGGAATGAGCAGTTCTTC.

This clonotype was picked up a small number of times. The V gene is TRBV25-1, the J gene TRBJ2-5; 8 bases line up with TRBD1. V trimming: 3 bases; J trimming: 0 bases; junction bases outside the gene matches: 3. The V gene's germline CDR1 is MGHDK and CDR2 SYGVNS. The CDR3 totals 15 residues. In nucleotides, the CDR3 is TGTGCCAGCAGTGACCCCAGGGGGCACCAAGAGACCCAGTACTTC. Protein: CASSDPRGHQETQYF.

This clonotype was found many times. The V call is TRBV28, the J call TRBJ1-5; 11 bases match TRBD1. Germline V CDR1 and CDR2: MDHEN, SYDVKM. The CDR3 loop spans 16 amino acids. The trim removed 5 bases at V and 6 bases at J, leaving 9 bases unmatched. Here the CDR3 DNA reads TGTGCCAGCAGTCAGCCGGGACAGGGGGTGATTCAGCCCCAGCATTTT. It codes for CASSQPGQGVIQPQHF.

Many counts were recorded for this clonotype. The chain couples TRBV20-1 to TRBJ2-3; D possibly corresponds to TRBD1 (5 bases). The germline V and J ends were trimmed by 5 bases and 0 bases, with 12 bases remaining between them. Germline values: CDR1 DFQATT, CDR2 SNEGSKA (reference sequence). CDR3 size: 14 residues. The CDR3 region is CSAPQGSSTDTQYF. The CDR3 bases are TGCAGTGCTCCTCAGGGATCTAGCACAGATACGCAGTATTTT.

This clonotype was counted at least ten times. The V gene is TRBV7-2, the J gene TRBJ2-5; D assignment may be TRBD1 or TRBD2 (5 bases each). Germline V CDR1 and CDR2: SGHTA, FQGNSA. This CDR3 contains 15 residues. V lost 5 bases and J lost 7, with 20 bases in between. Here the CDR3 DNA reads TGTGCCAGCAGCCCTACCGGCTTAATTGGGGGGACCCAGTACTTC. This translates into CASSPTGLIGGTQYF.

The chain couples TRBV20-1 to TRBJ2-5, with 13 positions matching TRBD2. This CDR3 comprises 15 residues. V was clipped by 5 bases and J by 5 bases; unmatched bases: 8. Germline V gene data show CDR1 as DFQATT and CDR2 as SNEGSKA (reference sequence). The CDR3 sequence is CSAYRLAGGTETQYF. In DNA form, the CDR3 reads TGCAGTGCTTACCGACTAGCGGGGGGCACGGAGACCCAGTACTTC.

This clonotype was seen more than once but under ten times. The chain links TRBV20-1 to TRBJ2-2; 8 nucleotides agree with TRBD2. The V gene's germline CDR1 is DFQATT and CDR2 SNEGSKA (reference sequence). CDR3 length: 17 residues. Trimming took 0 bases from V and 0 from J; bases not matched to a gene: 6. CDR3 coding DNA: TGCAGTGCTAGAGATGCAGCGGGGGATTCGAACACCGGGGAGCTGTTTTTT. Encoded protein: CSARDAAGDSNTGELFF.

In this sample, this clonotype turned up a few times. The V gene is TRBV9, the J gene TRBJ2-1; D call uncertain. CDR3 length equals 15 residues. Germline V gene lookup returns CDR1 SGDLS and CDR2 YYNGEE. Trimming cost V 0 bases and J 0 bases, with 7 bases left between them. CDR3 region: CASSVVPSSYNEQFF. The CDR3 DNA follows: TGTGCCAGCAGCGTAGTTCCTTCCTCCTACAATGAGCAGTTCTTC.

This clonotype was seen only a few times. The rearrangement joins TRBV20-1 to TRBJ2-7; tentatively, D is TRBD2 (6 bases). CDR1 is DFQATT, CDR2 SNEGSKA, per germline (reference sequence). This CDR3 is 14 amino acids long. V was trimmed by 5 bases and J by 5 bases, leaving 19 bases between them. CDR3 sequence (DNA): TGCAGTGCTCCGATTTCAGGGAGGCTCGACGAGCAGTACTTC. Amino acid sequence: CSAPISGRLDEQYF.

This clonotype was detected a few times. J is TRBJ2-1 and V is TRBV4-2, with TRBD2 as a possible D gene (6 bases). Between the trimmed V and J ends, which lost 2 bases and 7 bases, there was a span of 21 bases. The germline V gene encodes CDR1 LGHNA and CDR2 YNFKEQ. This CDR3 is built from 17 residues. CDR3 in amino acids: CASSQNRLVTFVNEQFF. DNA for the CDR3: TGTGCCAGCAGCCAAAATAGACTAGTCACCTTCGTGAATGAGCAGTTCTTC.

This clonotype showed up just a few times. The V gene is TRBV14, the J gene TRBJ2-1; maybe TRBD2 (8 bases). Germline assignment: CDR1 SGHDN and CDR2 FVKESK. CDR3 length: 17 amino acids. The germline V and J ends were trimmed by 0 bases and 4 bases, with 16 bases remaining between them. Written as DNA, the CDR3 is TGTGCCAGCAGCCAAGATCCGGGAGGGGGCCTATACAATGAGCAGTTCTTC. This codes for CASSQDPGGGLYNEQFF.

This clonotype has ten or more counts. This chain uses TRBV7-2 with TRBJ2-1, with TRBD1 identical over 7 bases. Germline CDR1 is SGHTA and CDR2 is FQGNSA. The CDR3 covers 15 residues. After removal of 7 bases from V and 4 bases from J, the junction contained 10 bases not matched to a gene. CDR3 nucleotides: TGTGCCAGCATCGTTAGGGGACAGAATTACAATGAGCAGTTCTTC. This gives the protein CASIVRGQNYNEQFF.

This clonotype has ten or more counts. The chain uses TRBV28 and TRBJ2-4; D ambiguous. CDR3 length equals 16 residues. V was clipped by 5 bases and J by 4 bases, with 18 bases between them. Germline CDR1 and CDR2: MDHEN and SYDVKM. The CDR3 DNA reads TGTGCCAGCAGTAACCGGTCCAGGCGCCGTAAAAACATTCAGTACTTC. Translation: CASSNRSRRRKNIQYF.

This clonotype was found many times. V and J are TRBV5-1 and TRBJ2-1; TRBD2 agrees at 11 bases. This CDR3 has 16 amino acids. V dropped 4 bases and J dropped 4; count of bases not matched to a gene: 7. Germline V gene data show CDR1 as SGHRS and CDR2 as YFSETQ. The CDR3 coding sequence is TGCGCCAGCAGCCTAGAGGGACTAGCGGTGTACAATGAGCAGTTCTTC. As protein: CASSLEGLAVYNEQFF.

The chain recombines TRBV3-1 with TRBJ2-5, with D tentatively TRBD2 (5 bases). This CDR3 is 14 amino acids long. CDR1 and CDR2 from the germline V gene are LGHDT and YNNKEL (reference sequence). V was pared by 2 bases and J by 7 bases, with 14 bases between. The CDR3: CASSQWEWELTQYF. The CDR3 nucleotides are TGTGCCAGCAGCCAATGGGAGTGGGAGTTGACCCAGTACTTC.

This clonotype was picked up a small number of times. V usage is TRBV30 and J usage is TRBJ2-7; TRBD2 matches at 9 bases. From germline, CDR1 is GTSNPN and CDR2 SVGIG (reference sequence). The CDR3 covers 14 residues. V shed 0 bases, J shed 6 bases, and the junction held 6 bases outside the gene matches. The CDR3 spells CAWSVGASGVEQYF. The CDR3 region has the DNA TGTGCCTGGAGTGTTGGGGCTAGCGGGGTCGAGCAGTACTTC.

This clonotype was counted at least ten times. The chain employs TRBV5-6 and TRBJ2-4; D is possibly TRBD1 (6 bases). Trimming removed 5 bases from V and 1 base from J, with 16 bases in between. Per germline, CDR1 SGHDT and CDR2 YYEEEE. This CDR3 is built from 16 residues. The CDR3 sequence is CASSYRQDGAKNIQYF. As DNA, the CDR3 is TGTGCCAGCAGTTACCGACAGGACGGGGCCAAAAACATTCAGTACTTC.

J is TRBJ1-2 and V is TRBV5-1, with TRBD1 matching 7 bases. V shed 0 bases, J shed 7 bases, and the junction held 6 bases outside the gene matches. This CDR3 region has 14 residues. The germline V gene encodes CDR1 SGHRS and CDR2 YFSETQ. CDR3 residues: CASSLARGAGGYTF. CDR3 in DNA: TGCGCCAGCAGCTTGGCCAGGGGGGCTGGTGGCTACACCTTC.

This chain links TRBV29-1 with TRBJ2-3; 7 positions match TRBD2. The CDR3 has 15 residues. The ends lost 6 bases at V and 0 bases at J; junction bases unmatched: 9. The germline CDR1 and CDR2 sequences are SQVTM and ANQGSEA. CDR3 residues: CSVCLAGRSTDTQYF. The CDR3 DNA reads TGCAGCGTCTGTCTAGCCGGGAGGAGCACAGATACGCAGTATTTT.